The sequence of this T cell receptor beta chain was determined in a study of blood T cell repertoires in COVID-19. Study at large: COVID-19 samples collected from the United States, Italy and Spain covered acute and convalescent phases. T cells, B-cell-depleted T cells, or PBMCs supplied cDNA or gDNA.

It was during active infection that Seattle patients were enrolled and then longitudinally followed. Original processing methods: Amplification from reference gene primers served as the basis for estimated nucleated cell counts. Data came from immunoSEQ multiplex PCR; TCRdb stores just in-frame clones and leaves some out. D and trimming come from the DNA, and the V and J calls and clone size come from that table. Among about 200,000 clones listed, roughly 80% were seen once. The V gene lost 0 bases and the J gene lost 3 bases, with 11 bases spanning the gap. Germline V lookup: CDR1 SGDLS, CDR2 YYNGEE. The CDR3 runs 15 residues.

This sequence originates from a woman aged 40 to 55 with COVID-19, enrolled during active disease. The sequencing input was peripheral blood. V gene TRBV9 combines with J gene TRBJ2-3; tentative D call: TRBD1 (5 bases). CDR3 coding DNA: TGTGCCAGCAGCGTAGGGCAGGGTCGGACAGATACGCAGTATTTT. This gives the protein CASSVGQGRTDTQYF.